A single sample is the source of the 15 T cell receptor beta chains below, sequenced in a study of T cells in localized non-small cell lung cancer. Method: immunoSEQ multiplex PCR; TCRdb's copy keeps in-frame clones and lacks some. In the table there are approximately 64,000 clones, about 90% of which are singletons. The input for sequencing was peripheral blood, taken before any cancer treatment. The receptor set was obtained from a woman aged 35 to 70 with stage I lung adenocarcinoma.

The chain uses TRBV27 and TRBJ1-5; D is perhaps TRBD1 (5 bases). CDR1 and CDR2 from the germline V gene are MNHEY and SMNVEV (reference sequence). The CDR3 is 15 amino acids. V lost 5 bases and J 1 base, leaving 12 bases between the germline ends. The CDR3 nucleotides read TGTGCCAGCAGTGGGACCTATCAGAGCAATCAGCCCCAGCATTTT. This gives the protein CASSGTYQSNQPQHF.

The V gene is TRBV7-2, the J gene TRBJ1-4; D remains ambiguous. Per germline, CDR1 SGHTA and CDR2 FQGNSA. V lost 3 bases to trimming and J lost 8 bases, with 10 bases between them. The CDR3 runs to 13 residues. The CDR3 region has the DNA TGTGCCAGCAGCTTCAACAGAGACGAAAAACTGTTTTTT. Its protein product is CASSFNRDEKLFF.

This chain connects TRBV19 to TRBJ1-1, with 7 bases identical to TRBD1. With V trimmed by 2 bases and J by 3 bases, 15 bases remained unmatched. Germline values: CDR1 LNHDA, CDR2 SQIVND (reference sequence). The CDR3 is made up of 18 amino acids. The CDR3 spells CASSIKEGTEEEDTEAFF. The CDR3 DNA reads as TGTGCCAGTAGTATAAAGGAAGGGACAGAAGAGGAGGACACTGAAGCTTTCTTT.

The J gene is TRBJ2-7, the V gene TRBV6-5; 9 bases fit TRBD1. Germline-derived CDR1 and CDR2 are MNHEY and SVGAGI. V was clipped by 5 bases and J by 5 bases; unmatched bases: 7. The CDR3 is 14 amino acids. In DNA, the CDR3 is TGTGCCAGCAGTGAAGGACAGGGGACTGACGAGCAGTACTTC. Amino acids: CASSEGQGTDEQYF.

The chain links TRBV13 to TRBJ2-7; D remains ambiguous. Germline values: CDR1 PRHDT, CDR2 FYEKMQ (reference sequence). Trimming shortened V by 2 bases and J by 4 bases, and 9 bases separated the two germline ends. This CDR3 contains 13 residues. The CDR3 nucleotides read TGTGCCAGCAGCTTACGGGCCACTTACGAGCAGTACTTC. Encoded protein: CASSLRATYEQYF.

The chain joins TRBV7-9 to TRBJ1-3, with D unclear. Trimming removed 3 bases at V and 0 bases at J, with 6 bases between. Germline loops: CDR1 SEHNR, CDR2 FQNEAQ (reference sequence). The CDR3 covers 14 residues. Here the CDR3 reads CASSFSSSGNTIYF. The CDR3 coding sequence is TGTGCCAGCAGCTTCTCATCCTCTGGAAACACCATATATTTT.

This chain joins TRBV5-1 and TRBJ1-1, with a possible D match to TRBD1 (6 bases). CDR3 length: 15 amino acids. Looked up from germline, CDR1 is SGHRS and CDR2 is YFSETQ. V was cut by 3 bases and J by 1 base, with 13 bases left in between. The CDR3, as DNA: TGCGCCAGCAGCTCTACAGGGTCCCCGAACACTGAAGCTTTCTTT. The encoded protein is CASSSTGSPNTEAFF.

The rearrangement joins TRBV21-1 to TRBJ1-1. TRBV21-1 is assigned pseudogene status. The CDR3 totals 13 residues. This CDR3 is CASSKREVGEAFF. DNA for the CDR3: TGTGCCAGCAGCAAAAGGGAAGTGGGTGAAGCTTTCTTT.

This rearrangement joins TRBV6-6 to TRBJ1-3; D may be TRBD1 (6 bases). Germline V gene lookup returns CDR1 MNHNY and CDR2 SVGAGI (reference sequence). Trimming removed 2 bases from V and 8 bases from J, with 19 bases in between. The CDR3 has 16 residues. The DNA for the CDR3 is TGTGCCAGCAGTTACGTTAACAGGGTATTTGGCGACACCATATATTTT. Encoded protein: CASSYVNRVFGDTIYF.

Only one count was recorded for this clone. The chain joins TRBV6-5 to TRBJ2-7; D gene unclear. V lost 8 bases and J 3 bases, leaving 14 bases between the germline ends. The CDR3 contains 13 residues. CDR1 and CDR2 from the germline V gene are MNHEY and SVGAGI. The CDR3 region has the DNA TGTGCCAGCCATAGACTGGGAAGCTACGAGCAGTACTTC. Residues: CASHRLGSYEQYF.

Comments on this clone: Other DNA sequences from this sample encode an identical CDR3 as well. The chain has TRBV6-1 and TRBJ1-3; D is unclear. The CDR3 spans 13 residues. Germline CDR1 reads MNHNS; CDR2 reads SASEGT. Trimming took off 4 bases at V and 0 bases at J, with 4 bases between the two ends. This CDR3 reads CASSGSSGNTIYF. The CDR3 region has the DNA TGTGCCAGCAGTGGAAGCTCTGGAAACACCATATATTTT.

This chain joins TRBV7-2 and TRBJ2-7; TRBD1 or TRBD2 may be the D gene (5 bases each). This CDR3 is built from 15 residues. Germline V gives CDR1 SGHTA, CDR2 FQGNSA. V was clipped by 1 base and J by 2 bases, with 12 bases between them. The CDR3 sequence is CASSLGGVGTYEQYF. In nucleotides, the CDR3 is TGTGCCAGCAGCTTAGGAGGGGTCGGGACCTACGAGCAGTACTTC.

This sequence joins TRBV5-5 and TRBJ1-5; D remains ambiguous. The CDR3 extends over 12 amino acids. Germline V lookup: CDR1 SGHKS, CDR2 YYEKEE (reference sequence). Trimming left V 2 bases short and J 5 bases short, with 5 bases between. The CDR3 reads CASSLLDQPQHF. As DNA, the CDR3 is TGTGCCAGCAGCTTACTAGATCAGCCCCAGCATTTT. The variable domain in full, completed from reference TRBV5-5 and TRBJ1-5, reads DAGVTQSPTHLIKTRGQQVTLRCSPISGHKSVSWYQQVLGQGPQFIFQYYEKEERGRGNFPDRFSARQFPNYSSELNVNALLLGDSALYLCASSLLDQPQHFGDGTRLSIL.

This clone came up once. The V gene is TRBV19, the J gene TRBJ1-5, with a weak D call TRBD1 (5 bases). Trimming stripped 3 bases from V and 11 bases from J, with 23 bases between. Germline V gives CDR1 LNHDA, CDR2 SQIVND (reference sequence). The CDR3 runs to 16 residues. The CDR3 DNA reads as TGTGCCAGTAGTATGGGGGTTAGACAGACCCGTCCAGCCCAGCATTTT. Protein product: CASSMGVRQTRPAQHF.

This clone was seen only once. The rearrangement uses TRBV2 and TRBJ1-5; possible D gene TRBD1, 6 bases. The V end lost 3 bases, the J end lost 6 bases, and 12 bases lay between the germline ends. The germline V gene has CDR1 SNHLY and CDR2 FYNNEI. The CDR3 totals 14 residues. The CDR3 protein is CASSERGQGQPQHF. The CDR3 DNA follows: TGTGCCAGCAGTGAGCGGGGGCAGGGTCAGCCCCAGCATTTT.